Each of the 30 T cell receptor beta chains below was sequenced from the same sample in a study of beta chain features in type 1 diabetes. Expressed TCRB transcripts were sequenced, since all the RNA that had been isolated was reverse transcribed. Measured with immunoSEQ multiplex PCR; TCRdb has only the in-frame clones, and not every one. This sample has about 290,000 clones; 7% to 9% occur once, and the top ten carry about 0.93%. Sequencing used central memory CD4+ T cells from blood. Receptors originate from a woman between 18 and 29 years old in good health.

This clone was counted many times. This chain uses TRBV14 with TRBJ2-3, with 11 bases that match TRBD2. This CDR3 comprises 15 residues. The V and J ends lost 4 bases and 1 base, in that order; junction bases with no gene match: 1. In germline, CDR1 is SGHDN, CDR2 FVKESK. CDR3 in DNA: TGTGCCAGCAGCCTTAGCGGGGGGGGCACAGATACGCAGTATTTT. It yields the protein CASSLSGGGTDTQYF.

V is TRBV14 and J is TRBJ2-1, with D possibly being TRBD1 or TRBD2 (5 bases each). The V end was cut by 2 bases, the J end by 0 bases, with 11 bases between. The CDR3 sequence is 16 residues long. CDR1 and CDR2 from the germline V gene are SGHDN and FVKESK. The CDR3 sequence: CASSQSGTYSYNEQFF. The CDR3 DNA sequence: TGTGCCAGCAGCCAATCAGGGACGTACTCCTACAATGAGCAGTTCTTC.

The chain combines TRBV5-4 with TRBJ1-5; D is uncertain. V was clipped by 0 bases and J by 3 bases, with 4 bases between them. This CDR3 has 13 amino acids. The germline V gene has CDR1 SGHNT and CDR2 YYREEE (reference sequence). CDR3 sequence (DNA): TGTGCCAGCAGCTTGGAAATCAATCAGCCCCAGCATTTT. Translated, it gives CASSLEINQPQHF.

V gene TRBV28 combines with J gene TRBJ2-5, with D possibly matching TRBD2 (6 bases). Germline V gene sequence: CDR1 MDHEN, CDR2 SYDVKM. V shed 7 bases and J shed 2 bases, with 11 bases lying between them. There are 13 residues in the CDR3. The CDR3 loop is CASTPGAQETQYF. CDR3 bases: TGTGCCAGCACACCGGGAGCTCAAGAGACCCAGTACTTC. Full variable domain (remainder filled in from reference TRBV28 and TRBJ2-5): DVKVTQSSRYLVKRTGEKVFLECVQDMDHENMFWYRQDPGLGLRLIYFSYDVKMKEKGDIPEGYSVSREKKERFSLILESASTNQTSMYLCASTPGAQETQYFGPGTRLLVL.

The CDR3 DNA is TGTGCCAGCAGCGTAGTGGTTATGGGGGCGGCCTATGGCTACACCTTC. Protein sequence: CASSVVVMGAAYGYTF. The chain carries TRBV9 and TRBJ1-2; possibly TRBD1 for D (6 bases). The germline V gene encodes CDR1 SGDLS and CDR2 YYNGEE. The germline V and J ends were trimmed by 0 bases and 4 bases, with 16 bases remaining between them. The CDR3 spans 16 residues.

The chain links TRBV2 to TRBJ1-5; weak D call: TRBD1 (5 bases). Germline lookup yields CDR1 SNHLY and CDR2 FYNNEI. The CDR3 runs to 13 residues. V lost 3 bases and J 6 bases, leaving 9 bases between the germline ends. CDR3 coding DNA: TGTGCCAGCAGTGAGTCAGGGTTTCAGCCCCAGCATTTT. Encoded protein: CASSESGFQPQHF.

At least ten counts were recorded for this clone. This chain uses TRBV4-2 with TRBJ1-1, with D possibly matching TRBD1 (6 bases). The CDR3 loop spans 12 amino acids. Germline V gives CDR1 LGHNA, CDR2 YNFKEQ. Between the trimmed V and J ends, which lost 1 base and 9 bases, there was a span of 9 bases. The CDR3 spells CASSQGTGQAFF. The CDR3 DNA follows: TGTGCCAGCAGCCAAGGAACAGGGCAAGCTTTCTTT.

This clone was observed a handful of times. The CDR3: CASSHANEQFF. The CDR3 DNA reads as TGTGCCAGCAGTCACGCGAATGAGCAGTTCTTC. This chain joins TRBV6-4 and TRBJ2-1; no clear D gene. The V end was cut by 5 bases, the J end by 7 bases, with 6 bases between. In germline, CDR1 is MRHNA, CDR2 SNTAGT. This CDR3 spans 11 amino acids.

The rearrangement joins TRBV10-1 to TRBJ2-7, with D unclear. This CDR3 region has 10 residues. The germline V gene encodes CDR1 WNHNN and CDR2 SYGVQD (reference sequence). Trimming pared 7 bases from V and 3 bases from J, leaving 4 bases between. The CDR3 protein is CASTYYEQYV. CDR3 in DNA: TGCGCCAGCACGTACTACGAGCAGTACGTC.

This clone was counted only a few times. This sequence joins TRBV7-2 and TRBJ1-1; D is ambiguous. Germline V gene sequence: CDR1 SGHTA, CDR2 FQGNSA. The CDR3 length is 14 residues. Deletions cut 3 bases from V and 3 bases from J, with 11 bases between. The CDR3 DNA follows: TGTGCCAGCAGCTTTTCAACGGCGTACACTGAAGCTTTCTTT. Translated, it gives CASSFSTAYTEAFF.

This rearrangement joins TRBV9 to TRBJ1-4; no clear D. V was clipped by 5 bases and J by 8 bases, with 19 bases between them. CDR1 is SGDLS, CDR2 YYNGEE, per germline. CDR3 size: 15 residues. Here the CDR3 DNA reads TGTGCCAGCAGTCCCAACGGGCCCCCCGAGGAAAAACTGTTTTTT. Protein sequence: CASSPNGPPEEKLFF. The full variable domain, its missing parts supplied by reference TRBV9 and TRBJ1-4, is DSGVTQTPKHLITATGQRVTLRCSPRSGDLSVYWYQQSLDQGLQFLIQYYNGEERAKGNILERFSAQQFPDLHSELNLSSLELGDSALYFCASSPNGPPEEKLFFGSGTQLSVL.

Only a few counts were recorded for this clone. The rearrangement uses TRBV28 and TRBJ1-3; D is ambiguous. Looked up from germline, CDR1 is MDHEN and CDR2 is SYDVKM. The CDR3 has 11 residues. The V and J ends lost 7 bases and 9 bases respectively, with 10 bases between them. The CDR3 nucleotides read TGTGCCAGCACGGGCTCTACCACCATATATTTT. This codes for CASTGSTTIYF.

This clone was seen a handful of times. J is TRBJ2-1 and V is TRBV7-9; D possibly corresponds to TRBD2 (5 bases). Germline loops: CDR1 SEHNR, CDR2 FQNEAQ (reference sequence). This CDR3 comprises 16 residues. Trimming took off 5 bases at V and 1 base at J, with 15 bases between the two ends. The CDR3 spells CASSPARGKSYNEQFF. CDR3 nucleotide sequence: TGTGCCAGCAGCCCGGCCCGGGGTAAATCCTACAATGAGCAGTTCTTC.

This chain connects TRBV23-1 to TRBJ1-6; 7 bases align to TRBD1. TRBV23-1 carries the ORF label, with uncertain function. J was trimmed by 13 bases and V by 2 bases; bases with no gene match: 11. The CDR3 loop spans 15 amino acids. CDR3 protein: CASSQGPATGLPLHF. The CDR3 bases are TGCGCCAGCAGTCAAGGACCCGCGACAGGGTTGCCCCTCCACTTT.

This clone was counted between two and nine times. The chain joins TRBV9 to TRBJ2-5; 7 positions agree with TRBD1. CDR1 and CDR2 from the germline V gene are SGDLS and YYNGEE. Unmatched junction bases numbered 14, after V lost 4 bases and J lost 5 bases. The length of the CDR3 is 16 residues. The CDR3 sequence: CASSRIPGGYGETQYF. The DNA for the CDR3 is TGTGCCAGCAGCCGAATCCCAGGGGGTTATGGGGAGACCCAGTACTTC.

The chain links TRBV9 to TRBJ2-4; 7 bases map to TRBD1. The CDR3 runs 16 residues. Trimming took 0 bases from V and 0 from J; bases not matched to a gene: 3. From germline, CDR1 is SGDLS and CDR2 YYNGEE. CDR3 bases: TGTGCCAGCAGCGTAGGGGACAGTCGAGCCAAAAACATTCAGTACTTC. Translation gives CASSVGDSRAKNIQYF.

This chain connects TRBV5-4 to TRBJ2-7; D unclear. Germline-derived CDR1 and CDR2 are SGHNT and YYREEE (reference sequence). This CDR3 comprises 13 residues. Trimming took 2 bases from V and 7 from J, leaving 13 bases between them. This CDR3 is CASSFARLREQYF. DNA of the CDR3: TGTGCCAGCAGCTTCGCACGGCTGCGAGAGCAGTACTTC.

The chain has TRBV7-2 and TRBJ1-2; no reliable D call. The CDR3 totals 13 residues. Germline CDR1 SGHTA, CDR2 FQGNSA. Trimming pared 5 bases from V and 4 bases from J, leaving 11 bases between. The DNA for the CDR3 is TGTGCCAGCAGCCCCCACGAGGGCTATGGCTACACCTTC. Translating it yields CASSPHEGYGYTF.

This clone has only a few counts. The rearrangement links TRBV6-1 to TRBJ1-1; D is undetermined. The CDR3 sequence is 15 residues long. The V gene lost 2 bases and the J gene lost 6 bases, with 16 bases spanning the gap. The germline V gene has CDR1 MNHNS and CDR2 SASEGT. CDR3 DNA: TGTGCCAGCAGTGAAAACGAGGGTACTCCACCTGAAGCTTTCTTT. Amino acids: CASSENEGTPPEAFF.

The chain couples TRBV29-1 to TRBJ1-1, with D maybe TRBD1 (6 bases). Trimming pared 5 bases from V and 0 bases from J, leaving 16 bases between. The germline CDR1 and CDR2 sequences are SQVTM and ANQGSEA. This CDR3 has 15 amino acids. Written as DNA, the CDR3 is TGCAGCGTTCTCGAGGGGGGAGGAATGAACACTGAAGCTTTCTTT. Its protein product is CSVLEGGGMNTEAFF.

This sequence joins TRBV29-1 and TRBJ1-1, with D unclear. This CDR3 has 14 amino acids. Trimming shortened V by 6 bases and J by 0 bases, and 14 bases separated the two germline ends. The V gene's germline CDR1 is SQVTM and CDR2 ANQGSEA. This chain's CDR3 is CSVTFDKLNTEAFF. CDR3 DNA sequence: TGCAGCGTCACCTTTGACAAATTGAACACTGAAGCTTTCTTT.

A few counts support this clone. The chain joins TRBV4-2 to TRBJ1-1, with a weak D call TRBD1 (6 bases). Per the germline V gene, CDR1 is LGHNA and CDR2 is YNFKEQ. The V and J ends lost 1 base and 2 bases respectively, with 20 bases between them. The CDR3 totals 18 residues. The CDR3 here is CASSQAGGTLSPNTEAFF. CDR3 nucleotides: TGTGCCAGCAGCCAAGCGGGGGGGACACTTAGTCCAAACACTGAAGCTTTCTTT.

J is TRBJ1-3 and V is TRBV29-1; 8 bases agree with TRBD1. The CDR3 is made up of 14 amino acids. The J segment lost 3 bases and the V segment lost 5 bases, leaving 6 bases of the junction unmatched. The germline CDR1 and CDR2 sequences are SQVTM and ANQGSEA. The DNA of the CDR3 is TGCAGCGTTTCAGGGGGCTCGAGTGGAAACACCATATATTTT. Translated: CSVSGGSSGNTIYF. Supplemented by reference TRBV29-1 and TRBJ1-3, the full variable domain reads SAVISQKPSRDICQRGTSLTIQCQVDSQVTMMFWYRQQPGQSLTLIATANQGSEATYESGFVIDKFPISRPNLTFSTLTVSNMSPEDSSIYLCSVSGGSSGNTIYFGEGSWLTVV.

In regard to this clone: In the same sample, other DNA sequences code for this CDR3. For the CDR3, the DNA is TGTGCCAGCAGCTTAGGGACCCCCACAGATACGCAGTATTTT. It translates to CASSLGTPTDTQYF. V and J are TRBV7-2 and TRBJ2-3, with unresolved D. There are 14 residues in the CDR3. The V gene lost 1 base and the J gene lost 2 bases, with 7 bases spanning the gap. Germline CDR1 reads SGHTA; CDR2 reads FQGNSA. Drawing the rest from reference TRBV7-2 and TRBJ2-3, the complete variable domain is GAGVSQSPSNKVTEKGKDVELRCDPISGHTALYWYRQSLGQGLEFLIYFQGNSAPDKSGLPSDRFSAERTGGSVSTLTIQRTQQEDSAVYLCASSLGTPTDTQYFGPGTRLTVL.

The table lists this clone with a few counts. This sequence joins TRBV7-2 and TRBJ2-7; 8 bases line up with TRBD1. CDR1 and CDR2 (germline): SGHTA, FQGNSA. The junction had 4 bases not matched to a gene; V was cut back by 1 base and J by 2 bases. CDR3 length equals 15 residues. In DNA form, the CDR3 reads TGTGCCAGCAGCTTAGGGCAGGGGGCCCCCTACGAGCAGTACTTC. The encoded protein is CASSLGQGAPYEQYF.

A few counts support this clone. This sequence joins TRBV7-3 and TRBJ2-1; D unresolved. This CDR3 comprises 15 residues. V dropped 1 base and J dropped 9 bases, with 16 bases sitting between them. The germline gives CDR1 SGHTA, CDR2 FQGTGA. CDR3: CASSLMPAKESEQFF. The CDR3 region has the DNA TGTGCCAGCAGCTTAATGCCAGCGAAAGAGAGTGAGCAGTTCTTC.

The chain joins TRBV29-1 to TRBJ2-1, with D tentatively TRBD1 (6 bases). This CDR3 has 14 amino acids. Per the germline V gene, CDR1 is SQVTM and CDR2 is ANQGSEA. V lost 0 bases to trimming and J lost 10 bases, with 16 bases between them. CDR3 coding DNA: TGCAGCGTTGAAGATCCAGTAGGGGACACGGAGCAGTTCTTC. It codes for CSVEDPVGDTEQFF.

This clone was counted ten times or more. The chain recombines TRBV14 with TRBJ2-6; no firm D call. The germline V gene has CDR1 SGHDN and CDR2 FVKESK. V lost 4 bases and J lost 0, with 10 bases in between. The CDR3 consists of 16 residues. CDR3 protein: CASSPRTYSGANVLTF. CDR3 bases: TGTGCCAGCAGCCCCCGGACGTACTCTGGGGCCAACGTCCTGACTTTC. Supplemented by reference TRBV14 and TRBJ2-6, the full variable domain reads EAGVTQFPSHSVIEKGQTVTLRCDPISGHDNLYWYRRVMGKEIKFLLHFVKESKQDESGMPNNRFLAERTGGTYSTLKVQPAELEDSGVYFCASSPRTYSGANVLTFGAGSRLTVL.

Worth noting for this clone: Mismatch with germline at one junction end may stem from a read error. The J gene is TRBJ2-1, the V gene TRBV4-3; possibly TRBD1 or TRBD2 for D (5 bases each). This CDR3 contains 13 residues. Germline loops: CDR1 LGHNA, CDR2 YSLEER. The CDR3 here is CASSLSPRDPPIF. The DNA for the CDR3 is TGCGCCAGCAGCCTGTCCCCCCGGGACCCTCCTATCTTC.

Here the CDR3 reads CASSLGTSGVFQETQYF. In DNA form, the CDR3 reads TGTGCCAGCAGCTTAGGGACTAGCGGGGTCTTCCAAGAGACCCAGTACTTC. The chain has TRBV11-1 and TRBJ2-5, with 12 bases aligning to TRBD2. This CDR3 contains 17 residues. The V gene's germline CDR1 is SGHAT and CDR2 FQDESV (reference sequence). V shed 1 base and J 1 base; nucleotides not matched to a gene: 4. The complete variable domain, with remaining parts taken from reference TRBV11-1 and TRBJ2-5, reads EAEVAQSPRYKITEKSQAVAFWCDPISGHATLYWYRQILGQGPELLVQFQDESVVDDSQLPKDRFSAERLKGVDSTLKIQPAELGDSAMYLCASSLGTSGVFQETQYFGPGTRLLVL.